This T cell receptor beta chain was identified in a study of neoadjuvant nivolumab and ipilimumab in lung cancer. Across the whole study: Nivolumab 3 mg/kg was given days 1, 15 and 29, plus ipilimumab 1 mg/kg day 1 in combination.

Study-wide results and limits: Compared with tumor-adjacent uninvolved lung, resected tumors showed greater richness and clonality. Only two of four nivolumab-treated tumors gained richness and clonality by surgery. Pathologic regression was not significantly tied to TCR clonality.

V lost 6 bases, J lost 6 bases, and 4 bases stayed unmatched. The CDR3 covers 14 residues. In germline, CDR1 is LNHDA, CDR2 SQIVND (reference sequence). Comment on this clone: Antigen unknown.

Profiling relied on immunoSEQ multiplex PCR, and the TCRdb table lists in-frame clones only, not all of them. Found here are around 2,500 clones, approximately 89% of them singletons; the top ten hold roughly 2.3%. The TCR was taken from an adult with non-small cell lung cancer. The rearrangement uses TRBV19 and TRBJ2-6; 8 positions agree with TRBD2. The specimen was tumor tissue, collected before neoadjuvant nivolumab, alone or with ipilimumab. CDR3 sequence reads: CASRPGGEANVLTF. In DNA form, the CDR3 reads TGTGCCAGTAGGCCCGGGGGGGAGGCCAACGTCCTGACTTTC.